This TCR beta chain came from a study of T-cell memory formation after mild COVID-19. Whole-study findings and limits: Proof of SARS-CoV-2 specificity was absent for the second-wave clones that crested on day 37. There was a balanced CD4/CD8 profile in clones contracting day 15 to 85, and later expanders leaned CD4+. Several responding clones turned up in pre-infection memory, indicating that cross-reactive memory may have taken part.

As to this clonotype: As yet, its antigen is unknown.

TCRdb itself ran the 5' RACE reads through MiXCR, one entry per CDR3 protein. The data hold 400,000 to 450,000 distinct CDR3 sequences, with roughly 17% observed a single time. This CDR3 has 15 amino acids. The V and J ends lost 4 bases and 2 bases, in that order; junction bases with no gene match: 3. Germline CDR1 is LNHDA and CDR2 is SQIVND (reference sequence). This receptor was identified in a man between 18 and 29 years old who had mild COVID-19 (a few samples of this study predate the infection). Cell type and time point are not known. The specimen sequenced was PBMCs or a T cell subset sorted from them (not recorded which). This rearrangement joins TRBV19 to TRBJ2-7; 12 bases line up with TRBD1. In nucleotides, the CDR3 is TGTGCCAGTAGTAGGGGACAGGGGGCCACCTACGAGCAGTACTTC. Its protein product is CASSRGQGATYEQYF.